These 20 T cell receptor beta chains share one sample of origin, sequenced in a study of blood T cell repertoires in COVID-19. Repertoires were generated with immunoSEQ multiplex PCR, while TCRdb's copy carries only in-frame clones and drops some. The sample shows some 80,000 clones, approximately 87% of them seen only once. Source material: peripheral blood. These receptors came from a human donor in a cohort sampled during active COVID-19.

This clone was detected once. The V gene is TRBV28, the J gene TRBJ2-5; D not certain. Germline V gives CDR1 MDHEN, CDR2 SYDVKM. The CDR3 extends over 10 amino acids. Between the trimmed V and J ends, which lost 6 bases and 5 bases, there was a span of 4 bases. CDR3 loop: CASSQETQYF. The DNA of the CDR3 is TGTGCCAGCAGCCAGGAGACCCAGTACTTC.

V usage is TRBV29-1 and J usage is TRBJ1-3; TRBD1 aligns across 7 bases. J lost 2 bases, V lost 6 bases, and 10 bases had no gene match. Germline assignment: CDR1 SQVTM and CDR2 ANQGSEA. The CDR3 covers 15 residues. The CDR3 DNA follows: TGCAGCGTAGCCACAGGGGATCCGGCTGGAAACACCATATATTTT. Translated: CSVATGDPAGNTIYF. Together with reference TRBV29-1 and TRBJ1-3, the CDR3 gives the full variable domain: SAVISQKPSRDICQRGTSLTIQCQVDSQVTMMFWYRQQPGQSLTLIATANQGSEATYESGFVIDKFPISRPNLTFSTLTVSNMSPEDSSIYLCSVATGDPAGNTIYFGEGSWLTVV.

The chain couples TRBV2 to TRBJ2-3; TRBD1 might be the D (5 bases). The CDR3 has 15 residues. From germline, CDR1 is SNHLY and CDR2 FYNNEI. V lost 6 bases to trimming and J lost 0 bases, with 13 bases between them. This chain's CDR3 is CASSGRQYSTDTQYF. The CDR3 region has the DNA TGTGCCAGCAGCGGAAGACAGTATAGCACAGATACGCAGTATTTT.

V gene TRBV25-1 combines with J gene TRBJ1-6, with D unclear. V was clipped by 1 base and J by 15 bases, with 19 bases between them. The V gene's germline CDR1 is MGHDK and CDR2 SYGVNS. The CDR3 contains 15 residues. The CDR3: CASSESRFSGIFLHF. The CDR3 bases are TGTGCCAGCAGTGAATCCCGTTTCTCCGGGATTTTCCTCCACTTT.

The chain carries TRBV2 and TRBJ2-7, with D possibly TRBD1 on 5 matching bases. The CDR3 extends over 13 amino acids. Trimming took 5 bases from V and 2 from J, leaving 10 bases between them. CDR1 and CDR2 from the germline V gene are SNHLY and FYNNEI. CDR3 DNA sequence: TGTGCCAGCAGTCAGGCCAGGGCCTACGAGCAGTACTTC. This encodes CASSQARAYEQYF.

The CDR3 bases are TGTGCCAGCAGTATGGCGGCCTCGGCCCTCTACGAGCAGTACTTC. Translating it yields CASSMAASALYEQYF. The chain has TRBV6-6 and TRBJ2-7; D gene uncertain. The germline V and J ends were trimmed by 5 bases and 3 bases, with 17 bases remaining between them. CDR3 length: 15 residues. Germline-derived CDR1 and CDR2 are MNHNY and SVGAGI (reference sequence).

The chain carries TRBV14 and TRBJ2-1; the D is unclear. Looked up from germline, CDR1 is SGHDN and CDR2 is FVKESK. The CDR3 loop spans 20 amino acids. Trimming left V 0 bases short and J 3 bases short, with 24 bases between. The CDR3: CASSQDGSGLLDRGYNEQFF. In nucleotides, the CDR3 is TGTGCCAGCAGCCAAGACGGTTCTGGGTTGCTAGATCGCGGCTACAATGAGCAGTTCTTC.

This chain joins TRBV4-1 and TRBJ2-7, with 7 bases lining up with TRBD1. The CDR3 contains 15 residues. V trimming: 0 bases; J trimming: 4 bases; junction bases outside the gene matches: 6. CDR1 and CDR2 from the germline V gene are MGHRA and YSYEKL. CDR3 sequence: CASSQDPGQRYEQYF. CDR3 bases: TGCGCCAGCAGCCAAGATCCGGGACAGCGTTACGAGCAGTACTTC.

This clone is a singleton in its sample. The chain has TRBV15 and TRBJ2-7; TRBD2 might be the D (6 bases). With 0 bases removed from V and 6 bases from J, the gap between germline ends came to 12 bases. This CDR3 is built from 14 residues. Germline CDR1 is LNHNV and CDR2 is YYDKDF (reference sequence). CDR3 sequence (DNA): TGTGCCACCAGCAGAGATATAGCGGAGAGCGAGCAGTACTTC. It is translated as CATSRDIAESEQYF. Filled out from reference TRBV15 and TRBJ2-7, the complete variable domain reads DAMVIQNPRYQVTQFGKPVTLSCSQTLNHNVMYWYQQKSSQAPKLLFHYYDKDFNNEADTPDNFQSRRPNTSFCFLDIRSPGLGDTAMYLCATSRDIAESEQYFGPGTRLTVT.

This chain connects TRBV7-2 to TRBJ2-3; 9 bases fit TRBD2. Germline assignment: CDR1 SGHTA and CDR2 FQGNSA. There are 14 residues in the CDR3. With 8 bases clipped from V and 4 bases from J, the junction kept 7 bases outside the gene matches. In DNA, the CDR3 is TGTGCCAGCGGCAGCGGGGGGCGGCCAGATACGCAGTATTTT. Its translation: CASGSGGRPDTQYF. Full variable domain (rest looked up from reference TRBV7-2 and TRBJ2-3): GAGVSQSPSNKVTEKGKDVELRCDPISGHTALYWYRQSLGQGLEFLIYFQGNSAPDKSGLPSDRFSAERTGGSVSTLTIQRTQQEDSAVYLCASGSGGRPDTQYFGPGTRLTVL.

The V and J genes are TRBV27 and TRBJ2-7; TRBD2 might be the D (5 bases). Germline-derived CDR1 and CDR2 are MNHEY and SMNVEV (reference sequence). V was clipped by 11 bases and J by 3 bases, with 14 bases between them. This CDR3 has 12 amino acids. The chain's CDR3 is CAALGVYYEQYF. In nucleotides, the CDR3 is TGTGCCGCCCTGGGAGTCTACTACGAGCAGTACTTC.

The chain employs TRBV5-1 and TRBJ2-7; 9 bases line up with TRBD1. This CDR3 comprises 13 residues. With V trimmed by 4 bases and J by 6 bases, 5 bases remained unmatched. Looked up from germline, CDR1 is SGHRS and CDR2 is YFSETQ. CDR3: CASSAQGAGEQYF. In DNA, the CDR3 is TGCGCCAGCAGCGCACAGGGGGCTGGCGAGCAGTACTTC.

DNA for the CDR3: TGCAGCGTGGACAGGGGAGCTAACTATGGCTACACCTTC. Its protein is CSVDRGANYGYTF. This sequence joins TRBV29-1 and TRBJ1-2; 9 bases match TRBD1. Germline V gene data show CDR1 as SQVTM and CDR2 as ANQGSEA. Trimming took 6 bases from V and 0 from J; bases not matched to a gene: 2. The CDR3 length is 13 residues. Using reference TRBV29-1 and TRBJ1-2 for the parts outside the CDR3, the full variable domain is SAVISQKPSRDICQRGTSLTIQCQVDSQVTMMFWYRQQPGQSLTLIATANQGSEATYESGFVIDKFPISRPNLTFSTLTVSNMSPEDSSIYLCSVDRGANYGYTFGSGTRLTVV.

The chain employs TRBV5-6 and TRBJ2-7, with a tentative D call TRBD2 (6 bases). The V gene lost 0 bases and the J gene lost 0 bases, with 10 bases spanning the gap. Looked up from germline, CDR1 is SGHDT and CDR2 is YYEEEE. This CDR3 is built from 15 residues. Here the CDR3 reads CASSLGPGSSYEQYF. The CDR3 bases are TGTGCCAGCAGCTTGGGGCCCGGGAGCTCCTACGAGCAGTACTTC.

V usage is TRBV9 and J usage is TRBJ2-7; 12 nucleotides align to TRBD1. The V gene end was trimmed by 0 bases and the J gene end by 2 bases; junction bases not matched to a gene: 3. The CDR3 is 16 residues long. Germline V lookup: CDR1 SGDLS, CDR2 YYNGEE. This CDR3 is CASSVEGQGAAYEQYF. As DNA, the CDR3 is TGTGCCAGCAGCGTAGAGGGACAGGGGGCCGCCTACGAGCAGTACTTC. Filled out from reference TRBV9 and TRBJ2-7, the complete variable domain reads DSGVTQTPKHLITATGQRVTLRCSPRSGDLSVYWYQQSLDQGLQFLIQYYNGEERAKGNILERFSAQQFPDLHSELNLSSLELGDSALYFCASSVEGQGAAYEQYFGPGTRLTVT.

The V and J genes are TRBV5-4 and TRBJ2-7; 16 bases are a match to TRBD2. Germline-derived CDR1 and CDR2 are SGHNT and YYREEE (reference sequence). V dropped 4 bases and J dropped 0; count of bases not matched to a gene: 4. The CDR3 sequence is 17 residues long. CDR3 amino acids: CASSLGTSGGASYEQYF. As DNA, the CDR3 is TGTGCCAGCAGCCTCGGGACTAGCGGGGGGGCCTCCTACGAGCAGTACTTC.

The rearrangement joins TRBV4-1 to TRBJ1-5; 7 positions agree with TRBD1. CDR3 length: 15 residues. The trim removed 1 base at V and 2 bases at J, leaving 2 bases unmatched. The germline V gene encodes CDR1 MGHRA and CDR2 YSYEKL. Here the CDR3 reads CASSQVDRRNQPQHF. In nucleotides, the CDR3 is TGCGCCAGCAGCCAAGTGGACAGGCGCAATCAGCCCCAGCATTTT.

The chain employs TRBV2 and TRBJ2-1; 10 bases map to TRBD2. Per the germline V gene, CDR1 is SNHLY and CDR2 is FYNNEI. After removal of 0 bases from V and 11 bases from J, the junction contained 7 bases not matched to a gene. The CDR3 consists of 15 residues. Written as DNA, the CDR3 is TGTGCCAGCAGTGAAGCCTGGACTAGCGGCCACAAGCAGTTCTTC. Translated, it gives CASSEAWTSGHKQFF.

This clone has a single count. The CDR3 DNA reads TGTGCCAGCAGCCGGGGGATAATTTATGGCTACACCTTC. Translating gives CASSRGIIYGYTF. The rearrangement uses TRBV12-3 or TRBV12-4 and TRBJ1-2; TRBD1 might be the D (5 bases). The CDR3 runs to 13 residues. V was shortened by 6 bases and J by 5 bases, with 13 bases between the two germline ends.

This chain links TRBV7-2 with TRBJ2-7; 8 nucleotides line up with TRBD2. The CDR3 is 16 residues long. V lost 5 bases and J lost 3; bases outside the gene matches: 12. The germline V gene has CDR1 SGHTA and CDR2 FQGNSA. Here the CDR3 DNA reads TGTGCCAGCAGCCCCCCGGGGGGGCGCCGAGACTACGAGCAGTACTTC. It is translated as CASSPPGGRRDYEQYF.